The table lists the clone carrying this T cell receptor (beta chain) with a count of one. The data were produced by immunoSEQ multiplex PCR, yet TCRdb's version contains in-frame clones alone and is incomplete. The data contain 25,000 to 30,000 clones, roughly nine tenths of them singletons. Germline lookup yields CDR1 SGHDN and CDR2 FVKESK. The CDR3 is 14 amino acids. J was trimmed by 5 bases and V by 3 bases; bases with no gene match: 3. This record belongs to a study of blood T cell repertoires in COVID-19. The chain employs TRBV14 and TRBJ1-4; 7 bases match TRBD1. Sequenced sample: peripheral blood. This TCR was recovered from a man aged 60 to 69 with acute or convalescent COVID-19. CDR3 sequence: CASSQLTGNEKLFF. The CDR3 region has the DNA TGTGCCAGCAGCCAGCTGACAGGGAATGAAAAACTGTTTTTT.